The rows below give T cell receptor beta chains drawn from one sample of a study of T cell repertoires in cytomegalovirus infection. TCRdb independently ran MiXCR on the reads; one entry per CDR3 protein. The sample records more than 85,000 distinct CDR3 sequences, about 25% being singletons. Sequencing was performed on CD8+ T cells from PBMCs. The receptors stem from a human donor in good health (CMV status not recorded). Some clones in this sample may be carry-over from other donors' samples. Each CDR3 is given with its conserved first and last residue. D genes are given only for firm matches. Rows give clone size only sometimes, using once, few, many, or a class for an expanded clone.

>.|.|TRBV3-1|TRBJ1-1
CASSQEPLQPLNTEAFF
TGTGCCAGCAGCCAAGAGCCTCTGCAGCCTTTGAACACTGAAGCTTTCTTT
>.|once|TRBV29-1|TRBJ2-7
CSVEAPKGSSYEQYF
TGCAGCGTTGAAGCCCCTAAGGGCAGCTCCTACGAGCAGTACTTC
>TRBD2|.|TRBV29-1|TRBJ2-1
CSVYSGRLNNEQFF
TGCAGCGTCTATAGCGGGAGGTTAAACAATGAGCAGTTCTTC
>TRBD2|once|TRBV13|TRBJ2-1
CASSLTTSGGLEDEQFF
TGTGCCAGCAGCCTAACGACTAGCGGGGGCCTGGAGGATGAGCAGTTCTTC
>TRBD1|few|TRBV28|TRBJ1-1
CASSSATGAIMNTEAFF
TGTGCCAGCAGTTCGGCGACAGGGGCCATAATGAACACTGAAGCTTTCTTT
>.|few|TRBV5-6|TRBJ2-1
CASSSLSIEQFF
TGTGCCAGCAGCTCGCTGAGTATTGAGCAGTTCTTC
>.|.|TRBV6-2/TRBV6-3|TRBJ2-7
CASSYSHGGAKTSYEQYF
TGTGCCAGCAGTTACTCCCACGGAGGGGCTAAGACTTCCTACGAGCAGTACTTC
>.|.|TRBV20-1|TRBJ2-4
CSARDGGDAKNIQYF
TGCAGTGCTAGAGATGGCGGGGACGCCAAAAACATTCAGTACTTC
>TRBD1|.|TRBV7-8|TRBJ1-1
CASSLGRTGETEAFF
TGTGCCAGCAGCTTAGGAAGGACAGGGGAAACTGAAGCTTTCTTT
>.|few|TRBV29-1|TRBJ2-6
CSVVRAGANVLTF
TGCAGCGTTGTAAGGGCTGGGGCCAACGTCCTGACTTTC
>.|.|TRBV10-3|TRBJ1-1
CAISEGGGEAFF
TGTGCCATCAGTGAGGGCGGCGGTGAAGCTTTCTTT
>.|few|TRBV29-1|TRBJ2-7
CSVETGTGYEQYF
TGCAGCGTTGAAACGGGTACGGGTTACGAGCAGTACTTC
>.|.|TRBV6-6|TRBJ2-3
CASSYGVTDTQYF
TGTGCCAGCAGTTACGGGGTCACAGATACGCAGTATTTT
>TRBD1|few|TRBV10-3|TRBJ2-7
CAIRGTPGQGADEQYF
TGTGCCATCAGGGGAACCCCGGGACAGGGGGCCGACGAGCAGTACTTC
>TRBD2|.|TRBV4-2|TRBJ2-1
CASSQKETSGYNEQFF
TGTGCCAGCAGCCAAAAGGAAACTAGCGGATACAATGAGCAGTTCTTC
>.|.|TRBV5-6|TRBJ2-7
CASILAGIPYEQYF
.
>TRBD2|.|TRBV18|TRBJ2-7
CASSPRASGLAAYEQYF
TGTGCCAGCTCACCTCGAGCGTCGGGACTAGCGGCTTACGAGCAGTACTTC
>.|.|TRBV28|TRBJ2-1
CASSFQGPTSVNSYNEQFF
TGTGCCAGCAGTTTCCAGGGACCGACCTCTGTTAACTCCTACAATGAGCAGTTCTTC
>TRBD1|few|TRBV6-1|TRBJ2-6
CASSMLGTGGAGANVLTF
TGTGCCAGCAGCATGCTCGGGACAGGGGGCGCTGGGGCCAACGTCCTGACTTTC
>.|many|TRBV28|TRBJ1-1
CASSSPLQGFTEAFF
TGTGCCAGCAGTTCCCCCTTACAAGGGTTCACTGAAGCTTTCTTT
>TRBD1|.|TRBV27|TRBJ2-3
CASSFLGQESTDTQYF
TGTGCCAGCAGTTTTCTGGGACAGGAGAGCACAGATACGCAGTATTTT
>.|many|TRBV7-2|TRBJ2-3
CASSLAGGTDTQYF
TGTGCCAGCAGCTTAGCGGGAGGCACAGATACGCAGTATTTT
>.|.|TRBV27|TRBJ2-7
CASSVGMPYEQYF
TGTGCCAGCAGTGTCGGGATGCCCTACGAGCAGTACTTC
>.|.|TRBV29-1|TRBJ2-7
CSVAPRDKNYYEQYF
TGCAGCGTTGCACCTCGGGACAAGAACTACTACGAGCAGTACTTC
>TRBD1|few|TRBV28|TRBJ1-5
CASSSGTGGSLGNQPQHF
TGTGCCAGCAGTTCTGGGACAGGGGGGTCTCTTGGCAATCAGCCCCAGCATTTT
>.|.|TRBV20-1|TRBJ2-1
CSARGIRYNEQFF
TGCAGTGCTAGAGGGATCCGGTACAATGAGCAGTTCTTC
>TRBD2|few|TRBV5-6|TRBJ2-2
CASSLDLAGAPTGELFF
TGTGCCAGCAGCTTGGATCTAGCGGGAGCCCCCACCGGGGAGCTGTTTTTT
>.|few|TRBV7-9|TRBJ1-2
CASSLAANYGYTF
TGTGCCAGCAGCTTAGCTGCAAACTATGGCTACACCTTC
>.|.|TRBV7-2|TRBJ2-3
CASSGGAGGTDTQYF
TGTGCCAGCAGCGGAGGCGCAGGGGGGACAGATACGCAGTATTTT
>.|many|TRBV7-3|TRBJ2-2
CASSHLSGELFF
TGTGCCAGCAGCCACCTATCCGGGGAGCTGTTTTTT
>.|many|TRBV7-9|TRBJ2-1
CASSLAPNNEQFF
TGTGCCAGCAGCTTAGCCCCCAACAATGAGCAGTTCTTC
>.|few|TRBV7-9|TRBJ2-7
CASSPSSRSEQYF
TGTGCCAGCAGCCCGAGTTCCAGGAGCGAGCAGTACTTC
>.|few|TRBV5-1|TRBJ2-1
CASKPHAGGVLYEQFF
TGCGCCAGCAAACCCCATGCAGGGGGGGTACTGTATGAGCAGTTCTTC
>.|many|TRBV7-9|TRBJ2-7
CASSPGTYEQYF
TGTGCCAGCAGCCCCGGGACCTACGAGCAGTACTTC
>TRBD1|.|TRBV7-9|TRBJ2-7
CATSTGASEQYF
TGTGCCACCTCGACAGGGGCAAGCGAGCAGTACTTC
>TRBD2|.|TRBV20-1|TRBJ2-7
CSAYPGGDSSYEQYF
TGCAGTGCCTACCCCGGGGGGGACTCGTCGTACGAGCAGTACTTC
>.|.|TRBV12-5|TRBJ1-2
CASALDVPYYGYTF
TGTGCTAGTGCCCTTGACGTCCCCTACTATGGCTACACCTTC
>.|once|TRBV29-1|TRBJ1-2
CSTPPSGGSEGYTF
TGCAGCACCCCACCCAGTGGGGGCTCGGAGGGCTACACCTTC
>.|.|TRBV5-5|TRBJ1-2
CASSQDLNYGYTF
TGTGCCAGCAGCCAGGACCTGAACTATGGCTACACCTTC
>.|many|TRBV7-2|TRBJ2-1
CASSLGTVSYNEQFF
TGTGCCAGCAGCTTAGGCACGGTTTCCTACAATGAGCAGTTCTTC
>.|few|TRBV7-9|TRBJ2-7
CASSFDWTADEQYF
TGTGCCAGCAGCTTCGACTGGACGGCCGACGAGCAGTACTTC
>TRBD2|many|TRBV7-6|TRBJ2-2
CASSPRLAGDMTGELFF
TGTGCCAGCAGCCCCCGACTAGCGGGAGATATGACCGGGGAGCTGTTTTTT
>.|few|TRBV6-5|TRBJ2-5
CASSFMKRETQYF
TGTGCCAGCAGTTTCATGAAGAGAGAGACCCAGTACTTC
>TRBD1|.|TRBV30|TRBJ1-3
CAWSGGTVGNTIYF
TGTGCCTGGAGTGGAGGGACAGTTGGAAACACCATATATTTT
>.|few|TRBV7-9|TRBJ2-2
CASRSYDHTGELFF
TGTGCCAGCAGATCTTACGACCACACCGGGGAGCTGTTTTTT
>TRBD2|few|TRBV4-1|TRBJ2-5
CASSQEELAGGPGQETQYF
TGCGCCAGCAGCCAAGAAGAGCTAGCGGGAGGGCCTGGGCAAGAGACCCAGTACTTC
>TRBD1|.|TRBV19|TRBJ2-1
CASSIEGARRISYNEQFF
TGTGCCAGTAGTATCGAGGGGGCGCGTAGAATCTCCTACAATGAGCAGTTCTTC
>.|.|TRBV20-1|TRBJ2-1
CSATDDREYNEQFF
TGCAGTGCTACCGACGACAGAGAATACAATGAGCAGTTCTTC
>.|.|TRBV28|TRBJ1-3
CASSLAGSNSGNTIYF
TGTGCCAGCAGTTTAGCGGGCAGTAACTCTGGAAACACCATATATTTT
>.|few|TRBV28|TRBJ2-7
CASGLTGGFFSYEQYF
TGTGCCAGCGGGTTGACGGGGGGCTTTTTCTCCTACGAGCAGTACTTC
>.|.|TRBV28|TRBJ1-1
CASREQGKENTEAFF
TGTGCCAGCAGGGAGCAGGGTAAGGAGAACACTGAAGCTTTCTTT
>TRBD2|few|TRBV7-9|TRBJ2-5
CASSHPRTSGESETQYF
TGTGCCAGCAGCCACCCCCGGACTAGCGGGGAGTCTGAGACCCAGTACTTC
>TRBD2|many|TRBV6-1|TRBJ2-4
CASRRTSGSVNKNIQYF
TGTGCCAGCAGACGGACTAGCGGGAGTGTGAACAAAAACATTCAGTACTTC
>.|.|TRBV12-3/TRBV12-4|TRBJ2-2
CASSLTRGFTGELFF
TGTGCCAGCAGTTTAACCAGGGGCTTCACCGGGGAGCTGTTTTTT
>.|.|TRBV11-2|TRBJ2-6
CASKRGGSGGPSGANVLTF
TGTGCCAGCAAAAGGGGGGGGTCCGGGGGTCCCTCTGGGGCCAACGTCCTGACTTTC
>.|many|TRBV7-2|TRBJ2-7
CASSLSLGLTYEQYF
TGTGCCAGCAGCTTAAGTCTGGGCCTAACCTACGAGCAGTACTTC
>.|few|TRBV7-2|TRBJ1-2
CASSPRSTVYTF
TGTGCCAGCAGCCCAAGGTCCACGGTCTACACCTTC